The text below deals with one T cell receptor beta chain. Its specificity is unknown. This may arise from a read error, as a much more abundant clone is one base away. Blood genomic DNA input for TRB amplification was about 240-500 ng. These data originate in a study of T and B cells in COVID-19 patients. Per the germline V gene, CDR1 is SGHVS and CDR2 is FNYEAQ. There are 16 residues in the CDR3. BIOMED2 TRB-A/B primer pools were used in multiplex TRB PCR. TCRdb independently ran MiXCR on the multiplex PCR reads; one entry per CDR3 protein. Among some 6,000 distinct CDR3 sequences listed, 25% to 30% were seen once. General study results and limits: The recovered cohort had thousands of exclusive TCR clusters, including 31 low generation probability clusters. At recovery TRB diversity and richness exceeded healthy donors, after highly clonal active COVID-19 repertoires.

This clonotype was obtained from a human donor with active COVID-19. Sequencing used blood. This chain links TRBV7-6 with TRBJ1-3; D is possibly TRBD1 (6 bases). Written as DNA, the CDR3 is TGTGCCAGCAGCCCAAAGGGACACCACTCTGGAAACACCATAAATTTT. It encodes CASSPKGHHSGNTINF.